Sequencing of this T cell receptor (beta chain) was carried out in a study of blood T cell repertoires in COVID-19. Study summary: Both acute and convalescent COVID-19 samples were obtained from the United States, Italy and Spain. From T cells, B-cell-depleted T cells, or PBMCs came the material, which was cDNA or gDNA.

V was shortened by 2 bases and J by 8 bases, with 13 bases between the two germline ends. Per the germline V gene, CDR1 is MDHEN and CDR2 is SYDVKM. This CDR3 has 15 residues. Original analysis: Cell counts per sample came from amplifying reference gene primers. Data came from immunoSEQ multiplex PCR; TCRdb stores just in-frame clones and leaves some out. That table is the source of V, J and clone size, and D and trimming were worked out from the DNA. The repertoire holds about 170,000 clones, with approximately 84% as singletons. The rearrangement uses TRBV28 and TRBJ1-6; D gene unclear. The specimen was PBMCs or T cells enriched from blood (not recorded which). The sequence was collected from a man in his fifties who had recovered from COVID-19. DNA of the CDR3: TGTGCCAGCAGTTTACCTCGGGAGCCTGATTCACCCCTCCACTTT. This sequence encodes CASSLPREPDSPLHF.